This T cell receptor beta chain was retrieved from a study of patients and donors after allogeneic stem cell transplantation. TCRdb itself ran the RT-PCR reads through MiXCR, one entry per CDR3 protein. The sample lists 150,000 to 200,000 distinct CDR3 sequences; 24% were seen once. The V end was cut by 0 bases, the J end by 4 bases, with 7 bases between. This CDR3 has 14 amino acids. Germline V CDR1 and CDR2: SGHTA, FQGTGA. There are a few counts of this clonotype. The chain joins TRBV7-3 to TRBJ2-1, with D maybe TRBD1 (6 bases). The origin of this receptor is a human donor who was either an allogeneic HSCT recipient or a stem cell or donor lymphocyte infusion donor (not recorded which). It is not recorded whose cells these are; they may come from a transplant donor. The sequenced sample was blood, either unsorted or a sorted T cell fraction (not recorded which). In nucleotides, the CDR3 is TGTGCCAGCAGCTTAACGGGGACATACAATGAGCAGTTCTTC. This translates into CASSLTGTYNEQFF.